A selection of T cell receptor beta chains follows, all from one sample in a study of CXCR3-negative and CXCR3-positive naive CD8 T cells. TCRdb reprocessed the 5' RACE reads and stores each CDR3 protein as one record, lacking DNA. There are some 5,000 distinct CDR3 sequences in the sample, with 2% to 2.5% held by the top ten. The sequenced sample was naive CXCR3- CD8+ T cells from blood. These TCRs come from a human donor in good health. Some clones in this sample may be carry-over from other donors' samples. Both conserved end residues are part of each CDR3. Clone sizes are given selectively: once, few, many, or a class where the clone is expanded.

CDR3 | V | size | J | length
CASSQDKSQETQYF | TRBV7-9 | medium-sized | TRBJ2-5 | 14
CASSQALAGNTGELFF | TRBV4-3 | - | TRBJ2-2 | 16
CASSQDTPTNEKLFF | TRBV6-5 | large | TRBJ1-4 | 15
CASSYSMSQVLNTEAFF | TRBV6-6 | - | TRBJ1-1 | 17
CATSRDLTRDGQTNSPLHF | TRBV15 | medium-sized | TRBJ1-6 | 19
CASSHPDGNEKLFF | TRBV4-2 | medium-sized | TRBJ1-4 | 14
CASSNPTGPNTEAFF | TRBV6-2/TRBV6-3 | - | TRBJ1-1 | 15
CASSQTSGTRDEQFF | TRBV4-3 | - | TRBJ2-1 | 15
CASSYSQLDSSGYEQYF | TRBV6-6 | - | TRBJ2-7 | 17
CSAPRGLAARGTQYF | TRBV20-1 | medium-sized | TRBJ2-5 | 15
CASSHLPGGRNTEAFF | TRBV4-3 | - | TRBJ1-1 | 16
CASRLDRSSYNEQFF | TRBV6-9 | medium-sized | TRBJ2-1 | 15
CASSFGQMNTEAFF | TRBV5-1 | medium-sized | TRBJ1-1 | 14
CASSSGQLQETQYF | TRBV7-9 | medium-sized | TRBJ2-5 | 14
CASSLASRLRDTEAFF | TRBV7-9 | medium-sized | TRBJ1-1 | 16
CSALGQPPYEQYF | TRBV29-1 | medium-sized | TRBJ2-7 | 13
CASSQPLRSPLHF | TRBV16 | medium-sized | TRBJ1-6 | 13
CSVETVQQETQYF | TRBV29-1 | - | TRBJ2-5 | 13
CASSFEGQETNYGYTF | TRBV28 | - | TRBJ1-2 | 16
CASSAGTSGYEQYF | TRBV9 | medium-sized | TRBJ2-7 | 14
CGSQSPPETQYF | TRBV18 | - | TRBJ2-5 | 12